Listed here are 29 T cell receptor beta chains from one sample, sequenced in a study. A single record per CDR3 protein comes from TCRdb applying MiXCR to the 5' RACE reads. The sample shows about 40,000 distinct CDR3 sequences, about 20% of them seen only once. Sequenced input: naive CD4+ T cells sorted from a lymph node. Subset in this sample: naive CD4+ T cells, CD4+CD45RA+CD25-. Source of these receptors: a female donor with breast cancer.

This clonotype has more than one count but fewer than ten. The chain couples TRBV5-1 to TRBJ1-1; tentative D call: TRBD1 (5 bases). This CDR3 contains 15 residues. Per germline, CDR1 SGHRS and CDR2 YFSETQ. V lost 0 bases and J lost 2, with 11 bases in between. The CDR3, as DNA: TGCGCCAGCAGCTTGGAAGGGGCAGAAAACACTGAAGCTTTCTTT. This encodes CASSLEGAENTEAFF. The whole variable domain, filled in from reference TRBV5-1 and TRBJ1-1, reads KAGVTQTPRYLIKTRGQQVTLSCSPISGHRSVSWYQQTPGQGLQFLFEYFSETQRNKGNFPGRFSGRQFSNSRSEMNVSTLELGDSALYLCASSLEGAENTEAFFGQGTRLTVV.

This clonotype qualifies as medium-sized. J is TRBJ2-2 and V is TRBV7-8; D call uncertain. Trimming took 4 bases from V and 4 from J, leaving 10 bases between them. Germline CDR1 SGHVS, CDR2 FQNEAQ. This CDR3 is built from 14 residues. CDR3 DNA sequence: TGTGCCAGCAGCTCCGAAGCCTTCACCGGGGAGCTGTTTTTT. Translating it yields CASSSEAFTGELFF.

In the case of this clonotype: Being one base from a much bigger clone, this may be a read error. Given the absence of the conserved phenylalanine or tryptophan at the CDR3 end, a read error is likely. The genes are TRBV6-5 and TRBJ2-5; TRBD2 is a possible D gene (6 bases). The germline V and J ends were trimmed by 4 bases and 5 bases, with 14 bases remaining between them. Germline values: CDR1 MNHEY, CDR2 SVGAGI. CDR3 size: 14 residues. The CDR3 bases are TGTGCCAGCAGTTCCGGTGGGGGGAAGGAGACCCAGTACCTC. Translation gives CASSSGGGKETQYL.

The gene calls are TRBV20-1 and TRBJ2-7; D is undetermined. The germline V gene encodes CDR1 DFQATT and CDR2 SNEGSKA (reference sequence). This CDR3 contains 9 residues. V lost 5 bases and J 5 bases, leaving 4 bases between the germline ends. This CDR3 reads CSAPDEQYF. CDR3 bases: TGCAGTGCTCCCGACGAGCAGTACTTC.

This clonotype was observed a handful of times. This sequence joins TRBV12-3 or TRBV12-4 and TRBJ1-1; D call uncertain. V lost 5 bases, J lost 6 bases, and 19 bases lay in between. The CDR3 contains 15 residues. Here the CDR3 DNA reads TGTGCCAGCAGTCCTTATCAGGCCCGCCGGTCTGAAGCTTTCTTT. Amino acids: CASSPYQARRSEAFF.

At least ten counts were recorded for this clonotype. The chain couples TRBV4-2 to TRBJ2-7; TRBD2 matches 7 bases. The J segment lost 0 bases and the V segment lost 6 bases, leaving 8 bases of the junction unmatched. CDR3 length: 15 residues. Per the germline V gene, CDR1 is LGHNA and CDR2 is YNFKEQ. Here the CDR3 reads CASRRGGDSSYEQYF. CDR3 coding DNA: TGTGCCAGCAGGCGCGGGGGAGATAGCTCCTACGAGCAGTACTTC.

The rearrangement links TRBV7-2 to TRBJ1-5; D is unresolved. Per germline, CDR1 SGHTA and CDR2 FQGNSA. V was pared by 5 bases and J by 2 bases, with 13 bases between. The CDR3 sequence is 15 residues long. This chain's CDR3 is CASSRSSAGNQPQHF. The CDR3 DNA reads TGTGCCAGCAGCCGGAGCTCCGCTGGCAATCAGCCCCAGCATTTT.

The rearrangement links TRBV5-1 to TRBJ2-5; 9 bases are shared with TRBD1. Germline V CDR1 and CDR2: SGHRS, YFSETQ. This CDR3 is 14 amino acids long. The V and J ends lost 4 bases and 5 bases, in that order; junction bases with no gene match: 6. CDR3 residues: CASSKGTGSETQYF. CDR3 sequence (DNA): TGCGCCAGCAGCAAGGGGACAGGGAGCGAGACCCAGTACTTC.

Notes on this clonotype: Likely a read error: the CDR3 ends without its conserved phenylalanine or tryptophan. The rearrangement joins TRBV7-9 to TRBJ1-2; D unclear. The ends were cut back, 1 base at V and 5 bases at J, with 5 bases in the middle. Germline V CDR1 and CDR2: SEHNR, FQNEAQ (reference sequence). This CDR3 region has 12 residues. The CDR3 region has the DNA TGTGCCAGCAGCTTAGACGTTTATGGCTACACCTCC. Its protein product is CASSLDVYGYTS.

In this sample, this clonotype turned up a few times. The chain has TRBV7-2 and TRBJ1-2, with 7 bases lining up with TRBD1. J gave up 5 bases and V 5 bases, and 14 bases lay outside the gene matches. Looked up from germline, CDR1 is SGHTA and CDR2 is FQGNSA. The CDR3 totals 16 residues. The CDR3 coding sequence is TGTGCCAGCAGCCCGGGCCCCCAGGGGGGAAGTTATGGCTACACCTTC. Protein: CASSPGPQGGSYGYTF.

Only a few counts were recorded for this clonotype. The J gene is TRBJ2-1, the V gene TRBV7-3, with D unclear. The CDR3 loop spans 14 amino acids. Trimming shortened V by 3 bases and J by 8 bases, and 14 bases separated the two germline ends. Looked up from germline, CDR1 is SGHTA and CDR2 is FQGTGA. CDR3 coding DNA: TGTGCCAGCAGCTTGGCGCACGTTGCCGATGAGCAGTTCTTC. Translation: CASSLAHVADEQFF.

About this clonotype: A much more abundant neighbour one base away suggests this may be a read error. The missing conserved phenylalanine or tryptophan at the end of this CDR3 makes a read error likely. This chain connects TRBV2 to TRBJ1-3, with D unclear. Trimming took off 6 bases at V and 0 bases at J, with 6 bases between the two ends. This CDR3 spans 13 amino acids. CDR1 and CDR2 from the germline V gene are SNHLY and FYNNEI. The CDR3 spells CASRADSGNTIYI. The DNA for the CDR3 is TGTGCCAGCAGAGCAGACTCTGGAAACACCATATATATT.

The gene calls are TRBV5-1 and TRBJ1-6; 8 nucleotides match TRBD1. Trimming cost V 1 base and J 8 bases; bases outside gene matches: 5. Germline V gene sequence: CDR1 SGHRS, CDR2 YFSETQ. The CDR3 spans 15 residues. This CDR3 reads CASSLTTGVDSPLHF. For the CDR3, the DNA is TGCGCCAGCAGCTTGACGACAGGGGTGGATTCACCCCTCCACTTT.

This clonotype has ten or more counts. V gene TRBV7-2 combines with J gene TRBJ1-2; 7 bases are shared with TRBD1. CDR3 length: 15 amino acids. The ends lost 4 bases at V and 0 bases at J; junction bases unmatched: 5. CDR1 is SGHTA and CDR2 is FQGNSA in the germline V gene. DNA of the CDR3: TGTGCCAGCAGCTCCCCCGGGACAGCTAACTATGGCTACACCTTC. Its translation: CASSSPGTANYGYTF.

This clonotype occurred a few times. This chain links TRBV6-5 with TRBJ1-6; D is unclear. Germline V gene data show CDR1 as MNHEY and CDR2 as SVGAGI. Trimming took off 5 bases at V and 0 bases at J, with 11 bases between the two ends. The CDR3 has 16 amino acids. The CDR3 spells CASSADVLSYNSPLHF. DNA for the CDR3: TGTGCCAGCAGTGCGGACGTACTCTCCTATAATTCACCCCTCCACTTT.

The rearrangement joins TRBV5-1 to TRBJ2-7, with D tentatively TRBD1 (6 bases). Germline V gene lookup returns CDR1 SGHRS and CDR2 YFSETQ. The CDR3 runs 12 residues. Trimming pared 2 bases from V and 6 bases from J, leaving 9 bases between. The CDR3 spells CASSFAGAEQYF. CDR3 in DNA: TGCGCCAGCAGCTTTGCAGGGGCCGAGCAGTACTTC.

This clonotype was detected ten times or more. The J gene is TRBJ2-1, the V gene TRBV20-1; D remains unclear. Germline CDR1 DFQATT, CDR2 SNEGSKA (reference sequence). Trimming shortened V by 0 bases and J by 3 bases, and 0 bases separated the two germline ends. There are 11 residues in the CDR3. The CDR3 coding sequence is TGCAGTGCTAGAGACTACAATGAGCAGTTCTTC. Its translation is CSARDYNEQFF.

This clonotype was found once. Possible read error: a much larger clone is one base away. The chain combines TRBV5-1 with TRBJ2-1; 9 bases align to TRBD1. CDR1 is SGHRS, CDR2 YFSETQ, per germline. The length of the CDR3 is 16 residues. In DNA form, the CDR3 reads TGCGCCGGCAGCTTGGGTGGGACAGGGCCTTACAATGAGCAGTTCTTC. This encodes CAGSLGGTGPYNEQFF.

The chain couples TRBV9 to TRBJ1-1; D remains ambiguous. The CDR3 covers 14 residues. V dropped 0 bases and J dropped 3 bases, with 9 bases sitting between them. CDR1 is SGDLS, CDR2 YYNGEE, per germline. The CDR3 coding sequence is TGTGCCAGCAGCGTAGTGGCAGAGTACACTGAAGCTTTCTTT. Protein: CASSVVAEYTEAFF.

This sequence joins TRBV9 and TRBJ2-1; D gene unclear. Germline assignment: CDR1 SGDLS and CDR2 YYNGEE. V shed 5 bases and J shed 0 bases, with 12 bases lying between them. This CDR3 spans 15 amino acids. The CDR3 DNA sequence: TGTGCCAGCAGTAAGGACGGTGGCTCCTACAATGAGCAGTTCTTC. Translation gives CASSKDGGSYNEQFF.

Only a few counts were recorded for this clonotype. The chain is built from TRBV7-9 and TRBJ1-1; tentative D call: TRBD1 (5 bases). This CDR3 has 13 residues. Germline V lookup: CDR1 SEHNR, CDR2 FQNEAQ (reference sequence). V dropped 2 bases and J dropped 4 bases, with 8 bases sitting between them. This chain's CDR3 is CASSLIGGTEAFF. CDR3 DNA: TGTGCCAGCAGCTTAATTGGGGGCACTGAAGCTTTCTTT.

This clonotype occurred a few times. The chain has TRBV7-6 and TRBJ2-5; D gene ambiguous. CDR1 and CDR2 (germline): SGHVS, FNYEAQ. The CDR3 has 12 residues. Trimming cost V 2 bases and J 5 bases, with 6 bases left between them. CDR3 residues: CASSLNEETQYF. The CDR3 coding sequence is TGTGCCAGCAGCTTAAACGAGGAGACCCAGTACTTC.

The CDR3 DNA is TGTGCCACCAGACAGAGCACTGAAGCTTTCTTT. This encodes CATRQSTEAFF. The V gene is TRBV24-1, the J gene TRBJ1-1; no definite D call. CDR3 length: 11 residues. Germline V gene lookup returns CDR1 KGHDR and CDR2 SFDVKD. With 7 bases removed from V and 4 bases from J, the gap between germline ends came to 6 bases.

The rearrangement links TRBV11-1 to TRBJ2-3; perhaps TRBD2 as D (6 bases). Germline CDR1 reads SGHAT; CDR2 reads FQDESV (reference sequence). The V gene lost 5 bases and the J gene lost 2 bases, with 11 bases spanning the gap. The CDR3 runs 14 residues. Written as DNA, the CDR3 is TGTGCCAGCAGCACACGGACTAACACAGATACGCAGTATTTT. Translated: CASSTRTNTDTQYF.

This rearrangement joins TRBV2 to TRBJ2-3; D ambiguous. Trimming pared 8 bases from V and 10 bases from J, leaving 19 bases between. The CDR3 totals 13 residues. Per the germline V gene, CDR1 is SNHLY and CDR2 is FYNNEI. The DNA for the CDR3 is TGTGCCAGCGGGGAAGGGATAGATTCTCCGCAGTATTTT. Encoded protein: CASGEGIDSPQYF.

This clonotype was picked up a small number of times. The rearrangement uses TRBV6-5 and TRBJ2-3; no clear D. CDR1 is MNHEY and CDR2 is SVGAGI in the germline V gene. The V gene lost 5 bases and the J gene lost 7 bases, with 13 bases spanning the gap. This CDR3 region has 13 residues. The CDR3 loop is CASSKPWAYTQYF. The CDR3 DNA follows: TGTGCCAGCAGTAAACCGTGGGCGTATACGCAGTATTTT.

This clonotype was seen only a few times. V gene TRBV7-9 combines with J gene TRBJ2-2; D is possibly TRBD1 (7 bases). V gave up 6 bases and J gave up 4 bases, with 15 bases separating them. CDR3 length: 15 residues. CDR1 and CDR2 from the germline V gene are SEHNR and FQNEAQ (reference sequence). CDR3 DNA sequence: TGTGCCAGCAGGGGAGGACAGGCCGGCACCGGGGAGCTGTTTTTT. Translating it yields CASRGGQAGTGELFF.

This clonotype was recorded a few times. The chain recombines TRBV25-1 with TRBJ1-6, with TRBD1 as a possible D gene (6 bases). The ends were cut back, 3 bases at V and 9 bases at J, with 9 bases in the middle. CDR3 length equals 13 residues. Germline V lookup: CDR1 MGHDK, CDR2 SYGVNS. This CDR3 reads CASSEGGASPLHF. The DNA for the CDR3 is TGTGCCAGCAGTGAGGGGGGGGCTTCACCCCTCCACTTT.

This clonotype was found a few times. The rearrangement uses TRBV5-1 and TRBJ2-1; 10 bases match TRBD2. The germline CDR1 and CDR2 sequences are SGHRS and YFSETQ. CDR3 length: 17 residues. After removal of 3 bases from V and 4 bases from J, the junction contained 10 bases not matched to a gene. CDR3 coding DNA: TGCGCCAGCAGCTACTCCGGCCTAGCGGGGGTATACAATGAGCAGTTCTTC. It codes for CASSYSGLAGVYNEQFF.